This TCR beta chain was recorded in a study of CD8 T cells in Susac syndrome. RNA in amounts of roughly 0.5 to 1 ug was reverse transcribed with random hexamers. A single record per CDR3 protein comes from TCRdb applying MiXCR to the immunoSEQ multiplex PCR reads. The sample lists 170,000 or so distinct CDR3 sequences, roughly 95% seen once, with 0.12% in the top ten. A single count supports this clonotype. Trimming removed 8 bases from V and 7 bases from J, with 15 bases in between. This CDR3 region has 13 residues. Germline V gives CDR1 ENHRY, CDR2 SYGVKD. Sequencing was done on a sample of CD4+ T cells from PBMCs. This receptor was identified in a human donor with Susac syndrome. The chain employs TRBV10-3 and TRBJ2-1; D could derive from TRBD1 or TRBD2 (6 bases each). The chain's CDR3 is CAIEGGGGNEQFF. The CDR3 region has the DNA TGTGCCATCGAGGGCGGAGGGGGGAATGAGCAGTTCTTC.